The sample holds a few counts of the clone carrying this T cell receptor (beta chain). Antigen specificity is unknown. One entry per CDR3 protein results from TCRdb running MiXCR on the reads. The sample lists about 50,000 distinct CDR3 sequences, around 20% occurring once. Trimming shortened V by 0 bases and J by 6 bases, and 17 bases separated the two germline ends. Germline V lookup: CDR1 MNHNY, CDR2 SVGAGI (reference sequence). The CDR3 runs to 16 residues. The entry originates in a study of T cell repertoires in cytomegalovirus infection. Study information: CMV epitopes in the study were HLA-C-restricted (recently identified) and HLA-B-restricted (well studied). Regarding the study as a whole: There were HLA-C-restricted CMV-specific TCR beta clonotypes dominating the ex vivo response.

This TCR was recovered from a human donor in good health (CMV status not recorded). Some clones in this sample may be carry-over from other donors' samples. The sample in question was CD8+ T cells from cultured PBMCs, obtained from culture after CMV antigen stimulation. This chain joins TRBV6-6 and TRBJ2-5; D remains ambiguous. This CDR3 is CASSYSPFGVGKTQYF. In DNA form, the CDR3 reads TGTGCCAGCAGTTACTCCCCTTTTGGGGTGGGGAAGACCCAGTACTTC.